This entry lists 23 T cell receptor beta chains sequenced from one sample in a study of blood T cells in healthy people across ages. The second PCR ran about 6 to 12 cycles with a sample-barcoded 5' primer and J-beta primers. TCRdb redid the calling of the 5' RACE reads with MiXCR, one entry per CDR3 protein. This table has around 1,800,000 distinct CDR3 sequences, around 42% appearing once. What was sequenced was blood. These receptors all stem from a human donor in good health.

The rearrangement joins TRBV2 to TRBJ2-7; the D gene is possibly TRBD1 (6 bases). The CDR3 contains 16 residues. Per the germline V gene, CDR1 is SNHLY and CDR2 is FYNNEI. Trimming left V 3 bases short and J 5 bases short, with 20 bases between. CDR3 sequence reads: CASSEFGRGSPHEQYF. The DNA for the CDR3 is TGTGCCAGCAGTGAGTTCGGCAGGGGCTCCCCCCACGAGCAGTACTTC.

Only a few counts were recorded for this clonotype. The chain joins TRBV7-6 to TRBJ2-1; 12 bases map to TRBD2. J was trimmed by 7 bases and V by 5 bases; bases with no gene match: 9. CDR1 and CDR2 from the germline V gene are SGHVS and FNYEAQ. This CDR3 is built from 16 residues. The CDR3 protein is CASSQSPLAGGNEQFF. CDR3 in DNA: TGTGCCAGCAGCCAAAGTCCTCTAGCGGGGGGGAATGAGCAGTTCTTC. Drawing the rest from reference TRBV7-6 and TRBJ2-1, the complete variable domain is GAGVSQSPRYKVTKRGQDVALRCDPISGHVSLYWYRQALGQGPEFLTYFNYEAQQDKSGLPNDRFSAERPEGSISTLTIQRTEQRDSAMYRCASSQSPLAGGNEQFFGPGTRLTVL.

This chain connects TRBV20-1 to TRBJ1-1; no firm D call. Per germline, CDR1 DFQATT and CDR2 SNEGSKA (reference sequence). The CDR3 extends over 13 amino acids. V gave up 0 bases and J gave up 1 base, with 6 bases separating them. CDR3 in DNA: TGCAGTGCTAGAGATTGGAAGAACACTGAAGCTTTCTTT. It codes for CSARDWKNTEAFF.

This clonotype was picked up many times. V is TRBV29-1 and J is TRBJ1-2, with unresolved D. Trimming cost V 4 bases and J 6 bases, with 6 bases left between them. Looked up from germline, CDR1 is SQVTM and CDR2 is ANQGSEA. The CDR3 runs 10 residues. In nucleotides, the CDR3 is TGCAGCGTTGCAAGGGATGGCTACACCTTC. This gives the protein CSVARDGYTF.

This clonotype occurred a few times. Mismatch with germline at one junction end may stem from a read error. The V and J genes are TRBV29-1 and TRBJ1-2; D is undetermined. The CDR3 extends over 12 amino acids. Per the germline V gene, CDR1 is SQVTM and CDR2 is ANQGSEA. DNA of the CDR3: TGCAGCGTCGAAGACACGATCTATGGCTACACCTTC. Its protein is CSVEDTIYGYTF. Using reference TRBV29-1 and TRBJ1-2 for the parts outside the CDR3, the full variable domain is SAVISQKPSRDICQRGTSLTIQCQVDSQVTMMFWYRQQPGQSLTLIATANQGSEATYESGFVIDKFPISRPNLTFSTLTVSNMSPEDSSIYLCSVEDTIYGYTFGSGTRLTVV.

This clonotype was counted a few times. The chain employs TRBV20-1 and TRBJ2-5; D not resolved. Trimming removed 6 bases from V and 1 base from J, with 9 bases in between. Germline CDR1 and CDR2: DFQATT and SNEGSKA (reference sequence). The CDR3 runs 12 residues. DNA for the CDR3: TGCAGTGCATCGGTCCTCCAAGAGACCCAGTACTTC. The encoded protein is CSASVLQETQYF.

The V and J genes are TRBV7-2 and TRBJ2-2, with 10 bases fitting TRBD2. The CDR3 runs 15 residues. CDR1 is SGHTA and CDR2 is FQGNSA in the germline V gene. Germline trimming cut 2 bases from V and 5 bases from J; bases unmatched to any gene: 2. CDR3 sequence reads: CASSLTAGGTGELFF. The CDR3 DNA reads TGTGCCAGCAGCTTAACAGCGGGGGGGACCGGGGAGCTGTTTTTT.

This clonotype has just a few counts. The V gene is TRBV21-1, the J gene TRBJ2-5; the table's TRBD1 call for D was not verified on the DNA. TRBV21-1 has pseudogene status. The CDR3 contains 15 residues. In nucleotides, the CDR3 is TGTGCCAGCAGCTGTCGACAGGGTTCGGAGGAGACCCAGTACTTC. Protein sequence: CASSCRQGSEETQYF.

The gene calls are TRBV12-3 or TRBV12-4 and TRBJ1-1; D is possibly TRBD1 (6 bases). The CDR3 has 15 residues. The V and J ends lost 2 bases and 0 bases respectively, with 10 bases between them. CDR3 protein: CASSLWGGLNTEAFF. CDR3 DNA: TGTGCCAGCAGTTTATGGGGGGGGCTGAACACTGAAGCTTTCTTT.

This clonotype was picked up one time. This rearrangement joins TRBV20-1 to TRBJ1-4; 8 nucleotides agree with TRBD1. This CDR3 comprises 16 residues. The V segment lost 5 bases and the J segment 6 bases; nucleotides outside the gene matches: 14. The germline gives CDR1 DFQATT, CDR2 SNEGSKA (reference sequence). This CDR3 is CSASDRGKGVDEKLFF. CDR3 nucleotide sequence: TGCAGTGCTTCCGACAGGGGTAAAGGTGTGGATGAAAAACTGTTTTTT.

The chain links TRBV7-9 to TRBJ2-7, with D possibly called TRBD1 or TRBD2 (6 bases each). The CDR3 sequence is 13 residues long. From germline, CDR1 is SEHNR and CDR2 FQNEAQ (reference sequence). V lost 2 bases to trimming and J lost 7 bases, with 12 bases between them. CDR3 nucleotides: TGTGCCAGCAGCTTAAGGGGGGCGGAGGAGCAGTACTTC. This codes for CASSLRGAEEQYF.

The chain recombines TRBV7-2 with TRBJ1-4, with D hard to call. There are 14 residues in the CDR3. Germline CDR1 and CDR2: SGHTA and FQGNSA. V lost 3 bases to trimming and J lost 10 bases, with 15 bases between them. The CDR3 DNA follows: TGTGCCAGCAGCTTTTCTGGGGTTTCTGTAAAACTGTTTTTT. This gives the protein CASSFSGVSVKLFF. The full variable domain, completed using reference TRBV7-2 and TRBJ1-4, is GAGVSQSPSNKVTEKGKDVELRCDPISGHTALYWYRQSLGQGLEFLIYFQGNSAPDKSGLPSDRFSAERTGGSVSTLTIQRTQQEDSAVYLCASSFSGVSVKLFFGSGTQLSVL.

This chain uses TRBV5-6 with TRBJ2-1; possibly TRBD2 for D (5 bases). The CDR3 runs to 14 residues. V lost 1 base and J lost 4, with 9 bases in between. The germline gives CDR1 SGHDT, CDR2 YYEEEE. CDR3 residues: CASSLYGVYNEQFF. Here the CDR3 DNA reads TGTGCCAGCAGCTTGTACGGGGTTTACAATGAGCAGTTCTTC.

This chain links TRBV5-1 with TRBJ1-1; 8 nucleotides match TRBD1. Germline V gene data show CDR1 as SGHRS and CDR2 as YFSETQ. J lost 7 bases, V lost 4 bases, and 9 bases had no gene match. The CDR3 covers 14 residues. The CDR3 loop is CASSARQGFYEAFF. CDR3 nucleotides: TGCGCCAGCAGCGCCCGACAGGGGTTCTATGAAGCTTTCTTT.

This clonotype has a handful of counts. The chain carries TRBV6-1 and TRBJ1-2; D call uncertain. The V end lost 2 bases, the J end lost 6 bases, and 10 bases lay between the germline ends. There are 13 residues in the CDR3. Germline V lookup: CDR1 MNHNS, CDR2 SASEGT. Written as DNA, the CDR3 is TGTGCCAGCAGTGAATCGTCGGGTAATGGCTACACCTTC. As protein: CASSESSGNGYTF.

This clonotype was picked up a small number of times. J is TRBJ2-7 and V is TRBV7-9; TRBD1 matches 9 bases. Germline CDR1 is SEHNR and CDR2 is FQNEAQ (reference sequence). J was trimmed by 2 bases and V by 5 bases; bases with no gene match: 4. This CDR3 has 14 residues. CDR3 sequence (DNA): TGTGCCAGCAGCCGGACAGGGGAGGCCTACGAGCAGTACTTC. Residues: CASSRTGEAYEQYF.

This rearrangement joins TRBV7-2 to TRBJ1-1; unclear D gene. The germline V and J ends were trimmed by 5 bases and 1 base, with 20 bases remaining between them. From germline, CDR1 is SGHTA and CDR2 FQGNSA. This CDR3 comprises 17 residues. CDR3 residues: CASSPPPPGITNTEAFF. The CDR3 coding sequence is TGTGCCAGCAGCCCCCCGCCGCCAGGAATTACGAACACTGAAGCTTTCTTT.

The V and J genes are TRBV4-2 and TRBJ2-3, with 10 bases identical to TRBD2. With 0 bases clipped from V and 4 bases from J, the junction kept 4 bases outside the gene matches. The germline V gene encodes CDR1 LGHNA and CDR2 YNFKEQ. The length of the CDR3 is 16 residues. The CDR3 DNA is TGTGCCAGCAGCCAAGAGTTAGCGGGGGGCGCAGATACGCAGTATTTT. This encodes CASSQELAGGADTQYF.

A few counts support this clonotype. This chain's CDR3 is CASSHFWQGPYEQYF. The CDR3 DNA sequence: TGTGCCAGCAGCCATTTCTGGCAGGGTCCCTACGAGCAGTACTTC. The V gene is TRBV3-1, the J gene TRBJ2-7, with D possibly being TRBD1 (5 bases). The CDR3 sequence is 15 residues long. The V end was cut by 3 bases, the J end by 2 bases, with 14 bases between. The germline CDR1 and CDR2 sequences are LGHDT and YNNKEL (reference sequence).

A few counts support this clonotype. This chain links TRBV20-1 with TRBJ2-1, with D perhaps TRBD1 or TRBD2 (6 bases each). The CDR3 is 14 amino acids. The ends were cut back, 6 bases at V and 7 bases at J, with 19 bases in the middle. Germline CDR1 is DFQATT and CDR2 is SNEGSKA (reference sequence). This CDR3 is CSAEGGGWDNEQFF. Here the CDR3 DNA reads TGCAGTGCCGAAGGAGGGGGTTGGGATAATGAGCAGTTCTTC.

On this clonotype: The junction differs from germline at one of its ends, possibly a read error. The CDR3, as DNA: TGCGCCAGCGGCCAATCGACGGATTCGCCCCTCCACTTT. This gives the protein CASGQSTDSPLHF. This chain joins TRBV4-3 and TRBJ1-6; D gene ambiguous. The CDR3 is 13 residues long. Germline V gene data show CDR1 as LGHNA and CDR2 as YSLEER.

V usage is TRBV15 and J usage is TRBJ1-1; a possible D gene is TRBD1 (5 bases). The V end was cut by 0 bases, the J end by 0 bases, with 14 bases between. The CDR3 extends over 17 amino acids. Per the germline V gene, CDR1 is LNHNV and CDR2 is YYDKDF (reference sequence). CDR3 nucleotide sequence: TGTGCCACCAGCAGAGACGGAGACAGTTCGTTGAACACTGAAGCTTTCTTT. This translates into CATSRDGDSSLNTEAFF.

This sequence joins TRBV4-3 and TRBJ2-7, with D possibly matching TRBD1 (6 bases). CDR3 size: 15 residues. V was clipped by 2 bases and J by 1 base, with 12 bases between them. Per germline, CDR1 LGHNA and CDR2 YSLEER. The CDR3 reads CASSQTTTGSYEQYF. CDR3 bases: TGCGCCAGCAGCCAAACAACCACAGGGTCCTACGAGCAGTACTTC.